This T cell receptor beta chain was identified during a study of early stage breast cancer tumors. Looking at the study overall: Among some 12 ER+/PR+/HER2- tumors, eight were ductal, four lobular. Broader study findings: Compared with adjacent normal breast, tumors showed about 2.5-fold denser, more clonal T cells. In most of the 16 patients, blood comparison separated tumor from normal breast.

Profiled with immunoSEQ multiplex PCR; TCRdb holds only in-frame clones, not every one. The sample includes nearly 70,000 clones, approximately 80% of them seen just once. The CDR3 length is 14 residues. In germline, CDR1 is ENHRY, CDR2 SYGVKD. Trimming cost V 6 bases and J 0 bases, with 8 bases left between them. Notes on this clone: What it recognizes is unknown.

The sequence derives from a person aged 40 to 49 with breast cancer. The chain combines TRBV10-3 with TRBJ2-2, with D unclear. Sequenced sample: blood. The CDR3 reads CAISPDTNTGELFF. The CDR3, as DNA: TGTGCCATCAGCCCAGACACGAACACCGGGGAGCTGTTTTTT.